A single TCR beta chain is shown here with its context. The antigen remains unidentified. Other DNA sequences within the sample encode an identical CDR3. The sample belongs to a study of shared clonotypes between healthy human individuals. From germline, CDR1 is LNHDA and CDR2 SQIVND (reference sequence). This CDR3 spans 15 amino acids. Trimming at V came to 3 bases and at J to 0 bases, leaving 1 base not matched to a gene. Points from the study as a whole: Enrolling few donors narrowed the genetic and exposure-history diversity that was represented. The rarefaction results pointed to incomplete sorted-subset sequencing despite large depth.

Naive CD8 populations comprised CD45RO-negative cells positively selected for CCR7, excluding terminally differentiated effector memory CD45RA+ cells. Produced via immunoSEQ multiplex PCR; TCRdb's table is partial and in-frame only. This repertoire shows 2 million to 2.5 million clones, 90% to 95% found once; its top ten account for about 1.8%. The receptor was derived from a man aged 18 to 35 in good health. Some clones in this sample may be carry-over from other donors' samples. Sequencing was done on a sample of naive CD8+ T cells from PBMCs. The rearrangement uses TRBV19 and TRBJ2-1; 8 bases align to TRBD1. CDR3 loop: CASSIDRGSYNEQFF. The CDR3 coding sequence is TGTGCCAGTAGTATCGACAGGGGCTCCTACAATGAGCAGTTCTTC. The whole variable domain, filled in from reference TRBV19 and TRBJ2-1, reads DGGITQSPKYLFRKEGQNVTLSCEQNLNHDAMYWYRQDPGQGLRLIYYSQIVNDFQKGDIAEGYSVSREKKESFPLTVTSAQKNPTAFYLCASSIDRGSYNEQFFGPGTRLTVL.